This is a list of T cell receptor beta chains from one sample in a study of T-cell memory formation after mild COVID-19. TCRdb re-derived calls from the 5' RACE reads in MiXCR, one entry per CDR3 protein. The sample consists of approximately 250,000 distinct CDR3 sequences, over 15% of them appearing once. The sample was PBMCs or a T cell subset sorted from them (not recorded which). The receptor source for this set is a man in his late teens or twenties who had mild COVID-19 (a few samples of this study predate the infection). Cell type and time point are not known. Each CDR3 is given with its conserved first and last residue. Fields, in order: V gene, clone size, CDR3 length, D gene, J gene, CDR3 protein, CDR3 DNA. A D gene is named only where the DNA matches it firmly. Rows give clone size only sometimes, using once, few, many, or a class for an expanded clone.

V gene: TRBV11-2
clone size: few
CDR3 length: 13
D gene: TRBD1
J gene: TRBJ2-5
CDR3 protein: CASSPDRVETQYF
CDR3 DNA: TGTGCCAGCAGCCCAGACAGGGTGGAGACCCAGTACTTC

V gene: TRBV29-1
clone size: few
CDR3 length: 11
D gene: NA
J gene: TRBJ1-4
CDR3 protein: CSVREFEKLFF
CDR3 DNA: TGCAGCGTTAGGGAGTTTGAAAAACTGTTTTTT

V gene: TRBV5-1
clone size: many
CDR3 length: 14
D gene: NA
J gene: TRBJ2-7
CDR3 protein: CASSYLTGPYEQYF
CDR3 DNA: TGCGCCAGCAGCTATTTAACAGGGCCCTACGAGCAGTACTTC

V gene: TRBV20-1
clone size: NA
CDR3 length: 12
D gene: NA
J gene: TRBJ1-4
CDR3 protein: CSARGRGSGLFF
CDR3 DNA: TGCAGTGCTAGAGGGAGGGGCAGCGGTCTGTTTTTT

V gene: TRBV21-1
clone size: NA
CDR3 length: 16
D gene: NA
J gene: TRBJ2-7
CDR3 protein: CASSKESSLCPYEQYF
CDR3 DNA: TGTGCCAGCAGCAAAGAGTCTAGTCTTTGCCCCTACGAGCAGTACTTC

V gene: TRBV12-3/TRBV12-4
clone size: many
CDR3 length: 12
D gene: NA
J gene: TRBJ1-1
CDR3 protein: CASSDSGAEAFF
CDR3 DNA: TGTGCCAGCAGCGATTCGGGGGCTGAAGCTTTCTTT

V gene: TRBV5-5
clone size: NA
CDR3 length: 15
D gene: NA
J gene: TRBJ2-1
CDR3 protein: CASSLAGAPFDEQFF
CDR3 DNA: TGTGCCAGCAGCTTGGCAGGGGCGCCTTTCGATGAGCAGTTCTTC

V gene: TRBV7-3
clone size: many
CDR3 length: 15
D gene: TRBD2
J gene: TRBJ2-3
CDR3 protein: CASSFGLAVTDTQYF
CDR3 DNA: TGTGCCAGCAGCTTCGGACTAGCGGTGACAGATACGCAGTATTTT

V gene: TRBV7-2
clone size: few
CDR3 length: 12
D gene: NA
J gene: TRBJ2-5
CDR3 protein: CASSFLAETQYF
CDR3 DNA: TGTGCCAGCAGCTTTTTGGCAGAGACCCAGTACTTC

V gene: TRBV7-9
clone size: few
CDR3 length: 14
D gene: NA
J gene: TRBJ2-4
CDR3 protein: CASSPDGAKNIQYF
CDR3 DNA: TGTGCCAGCAGCCCGGACGGGGCCAAAAACATTCAGTACTTC

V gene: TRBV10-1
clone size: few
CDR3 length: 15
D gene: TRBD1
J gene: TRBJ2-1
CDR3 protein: CASSEFRDSSYEQFF
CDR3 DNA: TGCGCCAGCAGTGAGTTTCGGGACAGTAGTTATGAGCAGTTCTTC

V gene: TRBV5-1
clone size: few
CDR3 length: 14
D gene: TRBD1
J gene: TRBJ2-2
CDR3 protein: CASSVRQGTGELFF
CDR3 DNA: TGCGCCAGCAGCGTTAGACAGGGGACCGGGGAGCTGTTTTTT

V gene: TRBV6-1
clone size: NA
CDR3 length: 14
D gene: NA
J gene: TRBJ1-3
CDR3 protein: CASSEIASGNTIYF
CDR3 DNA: TGTGCCAGCAGTGAAATTGCCTCTGGAAACACCATATATTTT

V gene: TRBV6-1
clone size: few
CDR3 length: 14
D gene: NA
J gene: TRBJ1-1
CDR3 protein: CASSEGGGNTEAFF
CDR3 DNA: TGTGCCAGCAGTGAAGGGGGAGGGAACACTGAAGCTTTCTTT

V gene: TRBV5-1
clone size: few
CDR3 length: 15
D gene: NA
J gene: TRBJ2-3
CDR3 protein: CASSSGVTGTDTQYF
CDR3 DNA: TGCGCCAGCAGCTCCGGGGTCACCGGCACAGATACGCAGTATTTT

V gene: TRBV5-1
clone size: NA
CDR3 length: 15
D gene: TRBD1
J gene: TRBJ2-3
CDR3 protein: CASSLRTGRADTQYF
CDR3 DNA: TGCGCCAGCAGCCTAAGGACAGGGCGCGCAGATACGCAGTATTTT

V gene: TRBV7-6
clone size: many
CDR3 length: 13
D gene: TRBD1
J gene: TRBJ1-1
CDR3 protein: CASSPQGYTEAFF
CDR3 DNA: TGTGCCAGCAGCCCACAGGGGTACACTGAAGCTTTCTTT

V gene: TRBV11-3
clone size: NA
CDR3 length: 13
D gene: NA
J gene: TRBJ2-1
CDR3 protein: CASSLPGKIEQFF
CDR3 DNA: TGTGCCAGCAGCTTACCAGGGAAGATTGAGCAGTTCTTC

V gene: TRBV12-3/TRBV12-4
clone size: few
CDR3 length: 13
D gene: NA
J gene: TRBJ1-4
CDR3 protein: CASNRNKGEKLFF
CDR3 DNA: TGTGCCAGCAATCGCAATAAGGGTGAAAAACTGTTTTTT

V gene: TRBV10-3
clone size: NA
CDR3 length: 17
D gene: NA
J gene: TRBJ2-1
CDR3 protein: CAISESKSGEGANEQFF
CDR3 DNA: TGTGCCATCAGTGAGTCGAAATCGGGGGAAGGGGCCAATGAGCAGTTCTTC

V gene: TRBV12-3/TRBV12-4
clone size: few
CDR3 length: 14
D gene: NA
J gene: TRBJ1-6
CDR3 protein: CASTPGGANSPLHF
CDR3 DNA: TGTGCCAGCACCCCGGGCGGGGCCAATTCACCCCTCCACTTT

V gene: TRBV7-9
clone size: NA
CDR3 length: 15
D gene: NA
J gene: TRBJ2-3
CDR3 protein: CASSFRGRSTDTQYF
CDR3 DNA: TGTGCCAGCAGCTTTCGGGGACGCTCCACAGATACGCAGTATTTT

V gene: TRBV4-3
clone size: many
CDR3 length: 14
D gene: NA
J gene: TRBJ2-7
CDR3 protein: CASSQVLGAKEQYF
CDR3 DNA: TGCGCCAGCAGCCAAGTCCTGGGGGCTAAGGAGCAGTACTTC

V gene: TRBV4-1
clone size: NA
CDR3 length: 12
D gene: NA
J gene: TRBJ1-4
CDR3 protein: CASSQQGEKLFF
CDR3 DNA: TGCGCCAGCAGCCAACAGGGGGAAAAACTGTTTTTT

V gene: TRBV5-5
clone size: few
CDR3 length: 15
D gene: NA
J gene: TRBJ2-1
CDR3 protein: CASSLVHGFGNEQFF
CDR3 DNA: TGTGCCAGCAGCTTGGTACACGGGTTTGGGAATGAGCAGTTCTTC

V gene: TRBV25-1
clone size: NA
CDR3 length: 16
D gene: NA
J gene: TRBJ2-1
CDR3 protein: CASSAHWGGGSDEQFF
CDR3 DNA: TGTGCCAGCAGTGCCCATTGGGGTGGGGGGAGCGATGAGCAGTTCTTC

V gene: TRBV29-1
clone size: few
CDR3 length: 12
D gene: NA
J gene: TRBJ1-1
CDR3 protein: CSVRGMNTEAFF
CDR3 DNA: TGCAGCGTTCGGGGAATGAACACTGAAGCTTTCTTT

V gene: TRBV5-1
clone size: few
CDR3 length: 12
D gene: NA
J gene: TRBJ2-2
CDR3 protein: CASSLVVGELFF
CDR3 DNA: TGCGCCAGCAGCTTGGTCGTCGGGGAGCTGTTTTTT

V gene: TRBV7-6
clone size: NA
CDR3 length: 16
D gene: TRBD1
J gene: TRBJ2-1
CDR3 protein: CASSYQGARSLDEQFF
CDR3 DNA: TGTGCCAGCAGTTATCAGGGGGCGCGGTCCTTAGATGAGCAGTTCTTC

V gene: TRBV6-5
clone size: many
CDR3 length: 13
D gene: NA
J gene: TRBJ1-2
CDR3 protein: CASSYSTRGGYTF
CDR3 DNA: TGTGCCAGCAGTTACTCGACCAGGGGAGGCTACACCTTC

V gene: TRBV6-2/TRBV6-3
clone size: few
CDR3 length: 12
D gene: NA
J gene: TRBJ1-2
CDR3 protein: CASSFSSYGYTF
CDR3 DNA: TGTGCCAGCAGTTTCAGTTCCTATGGCTACACCTTC

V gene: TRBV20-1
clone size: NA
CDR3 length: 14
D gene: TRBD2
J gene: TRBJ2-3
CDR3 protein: CRATSGPPLDTQYF
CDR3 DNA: TGCAGAGCGACTAGCGGGCCCCCCCTAGATACGCAGTATTTT

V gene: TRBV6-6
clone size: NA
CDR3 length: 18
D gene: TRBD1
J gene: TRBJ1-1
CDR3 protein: CASSYSAAGGGMNTEAFF
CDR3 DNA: TGTGCCAGCAGTTACTCGGCGGCAGGGGGTGGTATGAACACTGAAGCTTTCTTT

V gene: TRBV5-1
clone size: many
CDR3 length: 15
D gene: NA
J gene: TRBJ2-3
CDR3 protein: CASSRTLGQQDTQYF
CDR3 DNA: TGCGCCAGCAGCCGCACGCTTGGACAACAAGATACGCAGTATTTT

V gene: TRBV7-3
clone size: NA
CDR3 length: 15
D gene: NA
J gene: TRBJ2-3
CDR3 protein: CASSLSLGITDTQYF
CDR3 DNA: TGTGCCAGCAGCTTAAGCCTGGGAATCACAGATACGCAGTATTTT

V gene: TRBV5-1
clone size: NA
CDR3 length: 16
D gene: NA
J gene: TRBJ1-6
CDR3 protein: CASSLNYAGPSSPLHF
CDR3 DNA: TGCGCCAGCAGCTTGAATTACGCAGGGCCGAGTTCACCCCTCCACTTT

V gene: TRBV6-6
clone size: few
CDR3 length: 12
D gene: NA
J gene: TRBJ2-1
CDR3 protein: CASSEGGGEQFF
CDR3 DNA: TGTGCCAGCAGTGAGGGTGGTGGGGAGCAGTTCTTC

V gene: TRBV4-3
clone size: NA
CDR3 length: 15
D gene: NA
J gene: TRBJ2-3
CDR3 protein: CASSQSRGGTDTQYF
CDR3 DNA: TGCGCCAGCAGCCAATCCAGGGGTGGCACAGATACGCAGTATTTT

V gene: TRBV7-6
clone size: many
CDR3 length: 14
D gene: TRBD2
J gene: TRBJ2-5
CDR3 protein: CASSRGGSQETQYF
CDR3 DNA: TGTGCCAGCAGCCGCGGGGGGTCTCAAGAGACCCAGTACTTC

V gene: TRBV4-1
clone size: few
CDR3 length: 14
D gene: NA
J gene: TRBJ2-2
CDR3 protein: CASSQQGITGELFF
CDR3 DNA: TGCGCCAGCAGCCAACAGGGTATCACCGGGGAGCTGTTTTTT

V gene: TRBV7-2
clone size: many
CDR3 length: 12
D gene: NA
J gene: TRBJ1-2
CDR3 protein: CASSLGGYGYTF
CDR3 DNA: TGTGCCAGCAGCTTGGGGGGCTATGGCTACACCTTC

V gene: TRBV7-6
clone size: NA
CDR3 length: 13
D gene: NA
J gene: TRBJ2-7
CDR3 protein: CASSYANPGEQYF
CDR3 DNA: TGTGCCAGCAGCTACGCCAACCCAGGCGAGCAGTACTTC

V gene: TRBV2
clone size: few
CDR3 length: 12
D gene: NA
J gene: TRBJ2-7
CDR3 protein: CASSVDGYEQYF
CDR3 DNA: TGTGCCAGCAGTGTAGACGGCTACGAGCAGTACTTC

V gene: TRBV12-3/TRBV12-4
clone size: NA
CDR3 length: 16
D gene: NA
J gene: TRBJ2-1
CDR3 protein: CASRPTGGGLLIEQFF
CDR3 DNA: TGTGCCAGCAGGCCCACCGGCGGCGGACTATTGATCGAGCAGTTCTTC

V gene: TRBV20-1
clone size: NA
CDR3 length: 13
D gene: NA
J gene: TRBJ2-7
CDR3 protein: CSARIGTSYEQYF
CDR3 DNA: TGCAGTGCTAGAATAGGAACCTCCTACGAGCAGTACTTC

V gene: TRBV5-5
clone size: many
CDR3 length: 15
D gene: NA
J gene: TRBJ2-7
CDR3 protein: CASSRNGPEFYEQYF
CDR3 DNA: TGTGCCAGCAGTCGGAACGGGCCGGAATTCTACGAGCAGTACTTC

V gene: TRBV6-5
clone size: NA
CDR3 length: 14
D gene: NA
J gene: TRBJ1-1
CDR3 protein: CASSYSTGYTEAFF
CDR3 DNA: TGTGCCAGCAGTTACTCAACGGGCTACACTGAAGCTTTCTTT

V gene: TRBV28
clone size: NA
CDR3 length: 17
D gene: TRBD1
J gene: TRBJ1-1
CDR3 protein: CASRVTGTGGLSTEAFF
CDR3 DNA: TGTGCCAGCCGAGTTACCGGGACAGGGGGACTTTCAACTGAAGCTTTCTTT

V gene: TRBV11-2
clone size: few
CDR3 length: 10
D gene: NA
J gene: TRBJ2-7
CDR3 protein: CASGAYEQYF
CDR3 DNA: TGTGCCAGCGGGGCCTACGAGCAGTACTTC

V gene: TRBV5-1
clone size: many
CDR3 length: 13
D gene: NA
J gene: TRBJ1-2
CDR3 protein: CASSLGGNGGYTF
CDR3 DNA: TGCGCCAGCAGCTTGGGGGGAAATGGTGGCTACACCTTC

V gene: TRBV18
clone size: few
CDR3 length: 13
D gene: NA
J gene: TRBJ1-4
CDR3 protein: CASSPATNEKLFF
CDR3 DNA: TGTGCCAGCTCACCGGCAACTAATGAAAAACTGTTTTTT

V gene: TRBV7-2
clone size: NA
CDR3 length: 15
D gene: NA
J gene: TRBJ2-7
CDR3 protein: CASSSTGGSPYEQYF
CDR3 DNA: TGTGCCAGCAGCTCAACGGGGGGCTCACCATACGAGCAGTACTTC

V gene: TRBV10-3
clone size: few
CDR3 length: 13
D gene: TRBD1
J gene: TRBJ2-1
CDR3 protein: CANWQGAGNEQFF
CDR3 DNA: TGTGCCAATTGGCAGGGGGCGGGTAATGAGCAGTTCTTC